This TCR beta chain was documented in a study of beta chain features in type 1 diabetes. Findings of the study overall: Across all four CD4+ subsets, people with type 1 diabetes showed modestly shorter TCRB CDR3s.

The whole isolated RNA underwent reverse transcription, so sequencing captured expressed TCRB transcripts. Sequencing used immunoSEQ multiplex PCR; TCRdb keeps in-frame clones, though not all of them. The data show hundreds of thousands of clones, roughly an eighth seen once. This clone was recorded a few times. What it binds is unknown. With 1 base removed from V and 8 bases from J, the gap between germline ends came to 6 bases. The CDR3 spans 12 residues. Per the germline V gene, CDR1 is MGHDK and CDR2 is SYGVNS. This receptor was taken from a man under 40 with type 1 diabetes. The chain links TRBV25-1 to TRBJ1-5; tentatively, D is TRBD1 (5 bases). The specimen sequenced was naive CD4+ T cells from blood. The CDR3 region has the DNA TGTGCCAGCAGTGAATCGGGGGAGCCCCAGCATTTT. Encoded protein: CASSESGEPQHF.